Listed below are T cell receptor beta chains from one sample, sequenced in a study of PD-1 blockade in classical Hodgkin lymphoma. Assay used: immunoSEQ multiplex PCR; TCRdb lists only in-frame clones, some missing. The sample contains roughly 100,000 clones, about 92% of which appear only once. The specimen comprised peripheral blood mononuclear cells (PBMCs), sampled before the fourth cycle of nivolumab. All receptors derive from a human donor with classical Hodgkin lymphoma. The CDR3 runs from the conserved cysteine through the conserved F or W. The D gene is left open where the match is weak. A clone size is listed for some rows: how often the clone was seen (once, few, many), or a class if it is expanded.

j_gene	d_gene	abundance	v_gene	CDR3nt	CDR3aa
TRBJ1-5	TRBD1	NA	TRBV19	TGTGCCAGTTCGACTCCGGGACAGGGGGCCTCAAAGCCCCAGCATTTT	CASSTPGQGASKPQHF
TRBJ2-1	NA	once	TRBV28	TGTGCCAGCAGTCCCAAGGCTTATGGGCGTGAGCAGTTCTTC	CASSPKAYGREQFF
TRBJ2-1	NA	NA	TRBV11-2	TGTGCCAGCAGAGACGAGGTGGATGAGCAGTTCTTC	CASRDEVDEQFF
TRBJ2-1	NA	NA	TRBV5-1	TGCGCCAGCAGCTTAGCGGTTGGGGGCTACAATGAGCAGTTCTTC	CASSLAVGGYNEQFF
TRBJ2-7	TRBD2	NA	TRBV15	TGTGCCACCAGCAGAGATCATGGACTCGGGGGGTGGTACTACGAGCAGTACTTC	CATSRDHGLGGWYYEQYF
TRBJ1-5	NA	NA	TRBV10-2	TGCGCCAGCAGTGACGGAGCAGGGGTCGGACAGCCCCAGCATTTT	CASSDGAGVGQPQHF
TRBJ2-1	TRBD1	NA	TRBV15	TGTGCCACCAGCATCCGTTACAGGGGGCTGAGACGCAATGAGCAGTTCTTC	CATSIRYRGLRRNEQFF
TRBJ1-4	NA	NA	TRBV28	TGTGCCAGCAGTTTGGAGCTAACGTGGAAACTGTTTTTT	CASSLELTWKLFF
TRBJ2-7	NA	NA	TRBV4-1	TGCGCCAGCAGCCATAGCGGACAGGCTCCCTACGAGCAGTACTTC	CASSHSGQAPYEQYF
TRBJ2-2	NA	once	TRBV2	TGTGCCAGCAGTGAGTTTCGGTCGAACACCGGGGAGCTGTTTTTT	CASSEFRSNTGELFF
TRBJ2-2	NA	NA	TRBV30	TGTGCCTGGAGTCGTGGGGACAACACCGGGGAGCTGTTTTTT	CAWSRGDNTGELFF
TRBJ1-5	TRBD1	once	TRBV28	TGTGCCAGCAGGCCGCGGGACAGGGGAAGCAATCAGCCCCAGCATTTT	CASRPRDRGSNQPQHF
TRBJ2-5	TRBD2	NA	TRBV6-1	TGTGCCAGCAGAAGACTAGCGGGAGTCCAAGAGACCCAGTACTTC	CASRRLAGVQETQYF
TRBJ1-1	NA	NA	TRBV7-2	TGTGCCAGCAGCTTTGGGGGGGGGACTGAAGCTTTCTTT	CASSFGGGTEAFF
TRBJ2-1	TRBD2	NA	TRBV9	TGTGCCAGCAGCGTTAGCGGGACTCCCTTCAATGAGCAGTTCTTC	CASSVSGTPFNEQFF
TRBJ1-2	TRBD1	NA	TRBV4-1	TGCGCCAGCAGCCAAGATGGGCAGGGGGCTAACTATGGCTACACCTTC	CASSQDGQGANYGYTF
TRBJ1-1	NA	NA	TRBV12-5	TGTGCTAGTGGTTCGGGGGCGAACAAAAAGGGAGCTTTCTTT	CASGSGANKKGAFF
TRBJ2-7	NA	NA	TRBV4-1	TGCGCCAGCAGCCAAGATCTAGGGACATCAATTATGACCTACGAGCAGTACTTC	CASSQDLGTSIMTYEQYF
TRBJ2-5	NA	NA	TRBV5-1	TGCGCCAGCAGGGCGGCAGAAGAGACCCAGTACTTC	CASRAAEETQYF
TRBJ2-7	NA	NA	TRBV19	TGTGCCAGTAGTATATCCGCCGGGAGCTCCTACGAGCAGTACTTC	CASSISAGSSYEQYF
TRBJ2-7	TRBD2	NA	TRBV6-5	TGTGCCAGCAGTTCTAGCGGGAGCTACTACGAGCAGTACTTC	CASSSSGSYYEQYF
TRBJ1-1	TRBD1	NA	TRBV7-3	TGTGCCAGCAGCTTAACGTCCTTGCCGGGACAGGGGGCACAAGCTTTCTTT	CASSLTSLPGQGAQAFF
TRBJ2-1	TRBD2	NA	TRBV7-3	TGTGCCAGCAGCTTAGTCGCTAGCGGGTTAGAGCAGTTCTTC	CASSLVASGLEQFF
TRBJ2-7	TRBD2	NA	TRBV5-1	TGCGCCAGCAGCTTGGCCGGGAGGGGGACGGTTACCTACGAGCAGTACTTC	CASSLAGRGTVTYEQYF
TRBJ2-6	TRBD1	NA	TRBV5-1	TGCGCCAGCAGCCCAGGGATCGGGACAGCTGGGGCCAACGTCCTGACTTTC	CASSPGIGTAGANVLTF
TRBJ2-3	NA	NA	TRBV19	TGTGCCAGTAGTATTTTCGAGGCAGATACGCAGTATTTT	CASSIFEADTQYF
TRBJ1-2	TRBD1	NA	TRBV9	TGTGCCAGCAGCGTAGGAGTGTGGACAGGGGAATATGGCTACACCTTC	CASSVGVWTGEYGYTF
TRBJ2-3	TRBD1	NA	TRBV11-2	TGTGCCAGCAGCTTAGCGGCACAGGGGGCAGATACGCAGTATTTT	CASSLAAQGADTQYF
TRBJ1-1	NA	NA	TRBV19	TGTGCCAGTAGTATTGCTTCGGGGGGGCGGAACACTGAAGCTTTCTTT	CASSIASGGRNTEAFF
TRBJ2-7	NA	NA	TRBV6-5	TGTGCCAGCAGTTACTCGCCCTACGAGCAGTACTTC	CASSYSPYEQYF
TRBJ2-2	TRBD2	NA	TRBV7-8	TGTGCCAGCAGCTTAAACGGCGGGAGGGTCGCCGGGGAGCTGTTTTTT	CASSLNGGRVAGELFF
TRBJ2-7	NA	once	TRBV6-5	TGTGCCAGCAGTTACTCTTCGGGACAATACTACGAGCAGTACTTC	CASSYSSGQYYEQYF
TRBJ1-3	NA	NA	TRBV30	TGTGCCTGGACCATGATTCGGGGTTTAGGAAACACCATATATTTT	CAWTMIRGLGNTIYF
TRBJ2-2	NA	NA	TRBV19	TGTGCCAGTAGCCTCAGGGGGGTGCTGGCCGGGGAGCTGTTTTTT	CASSLRGVLAGELFF
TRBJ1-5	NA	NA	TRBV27	TGTGCCAGCAGGCTGGCCGTGAATCAGCCCCAGCATTTT	CASRLAVNQPQHF
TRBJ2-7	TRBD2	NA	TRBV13	TGTGCCAGCAGCCTACTAGCGGGAGGGCCCCACGAGCAGTACTTC	CASSLLAGGPHEQYF
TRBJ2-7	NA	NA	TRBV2	TGTGCCAGCCTTACCGGGCACCCCGGCCGATACGAGCAGTACTTC	CASLTGHPGRYEQYF
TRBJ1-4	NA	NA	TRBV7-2	TGTGCCAGCAGTTTAACGCCGCCGGGACGGGTGTTTTTT	CASSLTPPGRVFF
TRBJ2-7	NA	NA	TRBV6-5	TGTGCCAGCAGTTACGACGTTCTGGGATCCTACGAGCAGTACTTC	CASSYDVLGSYEQYF
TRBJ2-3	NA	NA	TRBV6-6	TGTGCCAGCAGTCGGGAAGGGTTCACAGATACGCAGTATTTT	CASSREGFTDTQYF
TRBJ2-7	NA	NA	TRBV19	TGTGCCAGTAGTTCAACAGGGTCTACTGAGCAGTACTTC	CASSSTGSTEQYF
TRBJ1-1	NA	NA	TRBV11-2	TGTGCCAGCAGCTTATCTCCGAACACTGAAGCTTTCTTT	CASSLSPNTEAFF
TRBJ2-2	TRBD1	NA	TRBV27	TGTGCCAGCAGTCGTACCGCCGGGACAGGGAATTCCGGGGAGCTGTTTTTT	CASSRTAGTGNSGELFF
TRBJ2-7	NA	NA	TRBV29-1	TGCAGCGTTCGGGGGCTGTACGAGCAGTACTTC	CSVRGLYEQYF
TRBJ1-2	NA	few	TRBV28	TGTGCCAGCACCCCGGACAGCTACTATGGCTACACCTTC	CASTPDSYYGYTF
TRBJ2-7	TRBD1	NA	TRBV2	TGTGCCAGCAGGACAGGGGGGACCTACGAGCAGTACTTC	CASRTGGTYEQYF
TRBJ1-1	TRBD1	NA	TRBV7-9	TGTGCCAGCAGCCGGGGGGACAGGCAGTATTTCTCTGAAGCTTTCTTT	CASSRGDRQYFSEAFF
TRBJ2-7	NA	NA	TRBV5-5	TGTGCCAGCAGCCCACCCTATCGACAGACCCTAAACGAGCAGTACTTC	CASSPPYRQTLNEQYF
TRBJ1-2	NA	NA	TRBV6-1	TGTGCCAGTGATTGGTATGGCTACACCTTC	CASDWYGYTF